Below are 3 T cell receptor beta chains sequenced from a single sample in a study of human T cells and chemical hapten exposure. Each CDR3 protein is one row after TCRdb ran MiXCR on the RACE reads. The sample includes 60,000 to 80,000 distinct CDR3 sequences, roughly 6.1% of them seen just once. The time point is: healthy volunteer bleed at 6 weeks. The authors' total RNA extraction used unfractionated whole blood. The sequenced sample was whole blood. These receptors came from a female donor in good health. Some clones in this sample may be carry-over from other donors' samples.

Many counts were recorded for this clonotype. This chain joins TRBV6-1 and TRBJ2-1; 10 nucleotides match TRBD1. The CDR3 extends over 12 amino acids. V shed 5 bases, J shed 14 bases, and the junction held 6 bases outside the gene matches. Germline CDR1 is MNHNS and CDR2 is SASEGT. The CDR3 region has the DNA TGTGCCAGCAGTCTCGACAGGGGGCAGGAGTTCTTC. Translation: CASSLDRGQEFF.

The CDR3 DNA reads as TGCGCCAGCAGCCGTCCCGGGACAGGGGGGTCGGAGCAGTTCTTC. The encoded protein is CASSRPGTGGSEQFF. The chain has TRBV5-1 and TRBJ2-1; TRBD1 aligns across 11 bases. The CDR3 sequence is 15 residues long. Germline V gene sequence: CDR1 SGHRS, CDR2 YFSETQ. V gave up 4 bases and J gave up 10 bases; unmatched junction bases: 10.

This clonotype turned up a few times. This chain uses TRBV18 with TRBJ2-1; D is uncertain. Trimming took off 6 bases at V and 6 bases at J, with 12 bases between the two ends. Germline loops: CDR1 KGHSH, CDR2 LQKENI. The CDR3 consists of 13 residues. CDR3 nucleotide sequence: TGTGCCAGCTCCCCCGACTCTTTCAATGAGCAGTTCTTC. Translated: CASSPDSFNEQFF.